Given below is one T cell receptor (beta chain) in context. Original handling: By means of reference gene primer amplification, nucleated cell counts were estimated. Clones were sequenced by immunoSEQ multiplex PCR, and TCRdb holds only the in-frame ones, with some missing. V, J and clone size are taken as reported in that table, and D and trimming were inferred from the DNA itself. The sample has 250,000 to 350,000 clones, about nine tenths seen once; the top ten hold 0.94%. This entry is derived from a study of blood T cell repertoires in COVID-19. Study at large: From the United States, Italy and Spain came samples of acute and convalescent COVID-19. T cells, B-cell-depleted T cells, or PBMCs provided the cDNA or gDNA that served as material.

Per the germline V gene, CDR1 is SGHTA and CDR2 is FQGNSA. V dropped 4 bases and J dropped 6; count of bases not matched to a gene: 7. The CDR3 consists of 15 residues. This sequence was found in a woman aged 40 to 55 who had recovered from COVID-19. The chain recombines TRBV7-2 with TRBJ2-3; 10 bases map to TRBD2. The specimen was peripheral blood. This CDR3 is CASSSLAGVGDTQYF. Here the CDR3 DNA reads TGTGCCAGCAGCTCCCTAGCGGGAGTTGGGGATACGCAGTATTTT. The full variable domain, with the rest looked up from reference TRBV7-2 and TRBJ2-3, is GAGVSQSPSNKVTEKGKDVELRCDPISGHTALYWYRQSLGQGLEFLIYFQGNSAPDKSGLPSDRFSAERTGGSVSTLTIQRTQQEDSAVYLCASSSLAGVGDTQYFGPGTRLTVL.